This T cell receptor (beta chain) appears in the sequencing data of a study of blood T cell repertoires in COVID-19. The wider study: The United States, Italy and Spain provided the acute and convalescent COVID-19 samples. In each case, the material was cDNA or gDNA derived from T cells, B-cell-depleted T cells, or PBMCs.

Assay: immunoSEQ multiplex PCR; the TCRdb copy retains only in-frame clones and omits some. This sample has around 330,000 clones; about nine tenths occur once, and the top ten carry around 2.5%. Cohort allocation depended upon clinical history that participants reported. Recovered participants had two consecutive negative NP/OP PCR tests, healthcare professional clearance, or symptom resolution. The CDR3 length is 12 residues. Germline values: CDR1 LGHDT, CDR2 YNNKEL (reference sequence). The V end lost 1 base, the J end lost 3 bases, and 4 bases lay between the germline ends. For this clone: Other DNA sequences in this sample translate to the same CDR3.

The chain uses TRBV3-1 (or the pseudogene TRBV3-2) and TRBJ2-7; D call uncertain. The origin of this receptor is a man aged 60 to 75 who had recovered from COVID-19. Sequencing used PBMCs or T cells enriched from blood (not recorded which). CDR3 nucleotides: TGTGCCAGCAGCCAAGCGGGCTACGAGCAGTACTTC. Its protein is CASSQAGYEQYF.